These T cell receptor beta chains were read from a single sample in a study of blood T cell repertoires in COVID-19. Profiled with immunoSEQ multiplex PCR; TCRdb holds only in-frame clones, not every one. Of 250,000 or so clones listed, 88% are singletons. Sample: PBMCs or T cells enriched from blood (not recorded which). The receptors stem from a woman aged 25 to 39 who had been exposed to COVID-19. Both conserved end residues are part of each CDR3. D genes are given only for firm matches. Rows may omit the clone size; those that give it use once, few, many or a size class.

J gene	V gene	clone size	D gene	CDR3 protein	CDR3 DNA
TRBJ2-5	TRBV5-4	.	.	CASSRGSETQYF	TGTGCCAGCAGTAGAGGCTCGGAGACCCAGTACTTC
TRBJ1-1	TRBV28	.	.	CASSSLSGGSTEAFF	TGTGCCAGCAGTTCTCTCTCAGGAGGGAGCACTGAAGCTTTCTTT
TRBJ2-1	TRBV19	few	TRBD2	CASSVDTSGTSGVREQFF	TGTGCCAGTAGTGTAGACACATCCGGGACTAGCGGGGTGCGGGAGCAGTTCTTC
TRBJ2-7	TRBV10-1	.	TRBD2	CASSQGLAGGMAPYEQYF	TGCGCCAGCAGCCAGGGACTAGCGGGAGGGATGGCCCCCTACGAGCAGTACTTC
TRBJ2-3	TRBV29-1	.	TRBD2	CSVEKSGTGTDTQYF	TGCAGCGTTGAGAAGAGCGGGACGGGCACAGATACGCAGTATTTT
TRBJ1-6	TRBV9	.	.	CASSVGRVDNSPLHF	TGTGCCAGCAGCGTAGGCAGGGTAGATAATTCACCCCTCCACTTT
TRBJ2-7	TRBV14	few	TRBD2	CASSQLRHAGAEEQYF	TGTGCCAGCAGCCAACTAAGACATGCGGGAGCAGAAGAGCAGTACTTC
TRBJ2-7	TRBV6-5	.	TRBD1	CASRPGGIYEQYF	TGTGCCAGCAGGCCAGGGGGCATCTACGAGCAGTACTTC
TRBJ2-4	TRBV6-5	.	TRBD2	CASSSSGSLGDIQYF	TGTGCCAGCAGCTCTAGCGGGAGCCTTGGGGACATTCAGTACTTC
TRBJ2-7	TRBV5-1	.	.	CASSLSGAGYEQYF	TGCGCCAGCAGCTTGTCTGGAGCCGGATACGAGCAGTACTTC
TRBJ2-3	TRBV29-1	.	TRBD2	CSVVGGSHGDTQYF	TGCAGCGTTGTCGGCGGGAGCCATGGAGATACGCAGTATTTT
TRBJ2-3	TRBV5-6	.	.	CASSFVPPGGTDTQYF	TGTGCCAGCAGCTTTGTGCCCCCCGGGGGCACAGATACGCAGTATTTT
TRBJ1-5	TRBV18	.	.	CASSPSSQGNQPQHF	TGTGCCAGCTCACCAAGTTCCCAGGGCAATCAGCCCCAGCATTTT
TRBJ2-1	TRBV7-9	.	TRBD2	CASSLRLAGYSYNEQFF	TGTGCCAGCAGCCTAAGACTAGCGGGTTACTCCTACAATGAGCAGTTCTTC
TRBJ2-2	TRBV30	.	.	CAWSIQGTGELFF	TGTGCCTGGAGTATCCAGGGGACCGGGGAGCTGTTTTTT
TRBJ1-2	TRBV2	.	.	CASISGASFYGYTF	TGTGCCAGCATCTCAGGGGCCTCGTTCTATGGCTACACCTTC
TRBJ2-2	TRBV25-1	.	.	CASSEKWRAGELFF	TGTGCCAGCAGTGAAAAATGGAGGGCCGGGGAGCTGTTTTTT
TRBJ2-1	TRBV24-1	.	.	CATSDRNRSNEQFF	TGTGCCACCAGTGATCGAAACAGATCAAATGAGCAGTTCTTC
TRBJ2-7	TRBV9	.	TRBD2	CASSVGTSGNGASYEQYF	TGTGCCAGCAGCGTCGGGACTAGCGGGAATGGAGCTTCCTACGAGCAGTACTTC
TRBJ1-6	TRBV19	.	.	CASAFSRRGPLHF	TGTGCCAGCGCCTTCAGCCGACGAGGGCCCCTCCACTTT
TRBJ1-1	TRBV11-2	.	.	CASSLRGQGGTEAFF	TGTGCCAGCAGCTTAAGGGGCCAGGGTGGGACTGAAGCTTTCTTT
TRBJ2-1	TRBV5-5	.	TRBD2	CASSLEGLGAYNEQFF	TGTGCCAGCAGCTTGGAGGGACTAGGAGCCTACAATGAGCAGTTCTTC
TRBJ2-2	TRBV5-1	.	TRBD2	CASSWGLADGELFF	TGCGCCAGCAGCTGGGGACTAGCGGACGGGGAGCTGTTTTTT
TRBJ2-6	TRBV4-1	.	.	CASSHSIEIGGGSGANVLTF	TGCGCCAGCAGCCATTCCATCGAGATCGGAGGTGGGTCTGGGGCCAACGTCCTGACTTTC
TRBJ2-7	TRBV24-1	.	TRBD1	CATSDPGTGGYEQYF	TGTGCCACCAGTGACCCCGGGACAGGAGGATACGAGCAGTACTTC
TRBJ1-6	TRBV27	.	.	CASSLGTLKNSPLHF	TGTGCCAGCAGTCTCGGGACACTGAAAAATTCACCCCTCCACTTT
TRBJ2-2	TRBV27	.	TRBD2	CASSLLAGVSVTTGELFF	TGTGCCAGCAGTTTACTAGCGGGAGTATCAGTGACGACCGGGGAGCTGTTTTTT
TRBJ2-5	TRBV30	once	.	CAWTLYQETQYF	TGTGCCTGGACACTATACCAAGAGACCCAGTACTTC
TRBJ2-1	TRBV13	.	TRBD2	CASKTSGSSYNEQFF	TGTGCCAGCAAGACTAGCGGGAGCTCCTACAATGAGCAGTTCTTC
TRBJ1-5	TRBV19	.	.	CASSIQGTPNQPQHF	TGTGCCAGTAGTATCCAAGGGACACCTAATCAGCCCCAGCATTTT
TRBJ2-1	TRBV7-3	.	TRBD2	CASSLRSGGGRAYNEQFF	TGTGCCAGCAGCTTAAGGTCGGGCGGCGGGAGGGCCTACAATGAGCAGTTCTTC
TRBJ1-2	TRBV12-3/TRBV12-4	.	TRBD1	CASSLGQGYGYTF	TGTGCCAGCAGTTTAGGACAGGGCTATGGCTACACCTTC
TRBJ2-7	TRBV7-8	.	.	CASSQSSGRLYEQYF	TGTGCCAGCAGCCAATCAAGCGGAAGACTCTACGAGCAGTACTTC
TRBJ1-2	TRBV6-5	.	TRBD1	CASSPGQASKGYTF	TGTGCCAGCTCCCCTGGACAGGCCTCCAAAGGCTACACCTTC
TRBJ1-4	TRBV29-1	.	TRBD1	CSVMDRGGTNEKLFF	TGCAGCGTCATGGACAGGGGTGGAACTAATGAAAAACTGTTTTTT
TRBJ2-7	TRBV19	.	TRBD1	CASSPGQGTYEQYF	TGTGCCAGTAGTCCGGGACAGGGAACATACGAGCAGTACTTC
TRBJ2-1	TRBV9	.	TRBD1	CASSAGQVYNEQFF	TGTGCCAGCAGCGCAGGACAGGTATACAATGAGCAGTTCTTC
TRBJ2-7	TRBV2	once	TRBD2	CASSVREGRRDF	TGTGCCAGCAGTGTTCGGGAGGGCCGACGGGACTTC
TRBJ2-2	TRBV29-1	few	TRBD1	CSAQSGTGGNTGELFF	TGCAGCGCCCAATCTGGGACAGGAGGGAACACCGGGGAGCTGTTTTTT
TRBJ2-1	TRBV15	.	TRBD2	CATSKGLATHEQFF	TGTGCCACCAGCAAGGGACTAGCTACCCATGAGCAGTTCTTC
TRBJ1-5	TRBV6-1	once	.	CASSDQGNRQPQHF	TGTGCCAGCAGTGATCAGGGAAATAGGCAGCCCCAGCATTTT
TRBJ1-1	TRBV6-5	.	.	CASSYSRENTEAFF	TGTGCCAGCAGTTACTCGAGGGAGAACACTGAAGCTTTCTTT
TRBJ1-2	TRBV19	.	TRBD1	CASSTRDSRTYGYTF	TGTGCCAGTAGTACTCGGGACAGCCGGACCTATGGCTACACCTTC
TRBJ2-7	TRBV19	.	.	CASSIGGGDEQYF	TGTGCCAGTAGTATAGGTGGGGGCGACGAGCAGTACTTC
TRBJ2-1	TRBV5-4	once	.	CASSLATRRSSYNEQFF	TGTGCCAGCAGCTTGGCCACGCGGAGAAGCTCCTACAATGAGCAGTTCTTC
TRBJ1-2	TRBV19	.	TRBD1	CASSIRDRGNGYTF	TGTGCCAGTAGTATCCGGGACAGGGGAAATGGCTACACCTTC